Below are 4 T cell receptor beta chains sequenced from a single sample in a study of T cells in narcolepsy (dated by TCRdb to between 2018 and 2020). The library was produced with the immunoSEQ multiplex PCR assay. In TCRdb, the immuneACCESS table is reduced to in-frame sequences with V and J assigned. These tables do not hold every clone; where another copy was compared, an unresolved V gene accounts for under half, and the others remain unexplained. In all, the sample holds 20,000 to 30,000 clones, and roughly 85% of those were seen once. Of the sample, under 1.5% is held by the ten largest clones. Input material: CD45RA- memory CD4+ T cells from PBMCs. Reading the label with the study, this specimen's cell subset or site is: memory T cells sorted ex vivo from peripheral blood. The origin of the receptors is a human donor with narcolepsy.

The chain couples TRBV27 to TRBJ1-3; 9 bases match TRBD1. This CDR3 region has 15 residues. J lost 2 bases, V lost 6 bases, and 5 bases had no gene match. Germline V CDR1 and CDR2: MNHEY, SMNVEV (reference sequence). The CDR3 loop is CASRLQGAPGNTIYF. CDR3 in DNA: TGTGCCAGCAGGCTACAGGGGGCGCCTGGAAACACCATATATTTT.

The V gene is TRBV5-1, the J gene TRBJ2-5, with D possibly being TRBD1 (5 bases). This CDR3 has 17 amino acids. Germline assignment: CDR1 SGHRS and CDR2 YFSETQ. Trimming removed 6 bases at V and 2 bases at J, with 23 bases between. Here the CDR3 reads CASTPLGRTSLQETQYF. In nucleotides, the CDR3 is TGCGCCAGCACCCCTCTGGGGCGGACGTCCCTTCAAGAGACCCAGTACTTC.

This chain uses TRBV15 with TRBJ2-1; maybe TRBD2 (5 bases). The CDR3 totals 15 residues. The germline V and J ends were trimmed by 1 base and 7 bases, with 14 bases remaining between them. CDR1 is LNHNV and CDR2 is YYDKDF in the germline V gene (reference sequence). In DNA, the CDR3 is TGTGCCACCAGCAGAGCCGAGGGCCGAAGGAATGAGCAGTTCTTC. Its translation is CATSRAEGRRNEQFF.

The rearrangement links TRBV13 to TRBJ2-7; 15 bases are a match to TRBD2. Germline V CDR1 and CDR2: PRHDT, FYEKMQ (reference sequence). V lost 5 bases to trimming and J lost 0 bases; unmatched junction nucleotides: 5. The CDR3 sequence is 17 residues long. The CDR3 bases are TGTGCCAGCAGCCGGACTAGCGGGAGGGCCAGCTCCTACGAGCAGTACTTC. It specifies CASSRTSGRASSYEQYF.